This T cell receptor beta chain was identified in a study of CD8+ T cells in alopecia areata. Overall study findings and caveats: Scalp samples also yield sequences from resident alphabeta T cells of normal skin.

V dropped 1 base and J dropped 3 bases, with 6 bases sitting between them. Per germline, CDR1 SQVTM and CDR2 ANQGSEA. CDR3 length: 12 amino acids. On this clone itself: Its target is not known. This sample also contains other DNA sequences that code for the same CDR3.

Punch biopsies of lesional scalp, plus peripheral blood, were taken from alopecia areata patients. The authors extracted RNA and reverse transcribed it into cDNA as the sequencing template. Some clones are missing from TCRdb's copy, which holds only in-frame ones; the method was immunoSEQ multiplex PCR. The sample gives tens of thousands of clones, roughly 51% of which show up once; around 5% is in the top ten. The sequencing sample was made of NKG2D-high CD8+ T cells sorted from blood. This chain joins TRBV29-1 and TRBJ2-5; no definite D call. The source of this sequence is a human donor with alopecia areata. CDR3 DNA sequence: TGCAGCGTTGAAGGGCTAGAAGAGACCCAGTACTTC. Amino acid sequence: CSVEGLEETQYF.